The clone carrying this TCR beta chain was seen ten or more times. What it recognizes is unknown. This record comes from a study of T-cell reconstitution after alpha-beta-depleted transplantation in children. Study-level findings and limits: Several hundred rapidly expanded clones from non-depleted graft cells reportedly supplied alpha-beta T cells about two months post-transplant.

Unique molecular identifiers tagged the TCRbeta library. TCRdb analysed the PCR reads with MiXCR anew, one entry per CDR3 protein. The sample consists of about 980,000 distinct CDR3 sequences, about 31% of them appearing once. Per the germline V gene, CDR1 is LGHDT and CDR2 is YNNKEL (reference sequence). The CDR3 has 13 amino acids. Trimming stripped 1 base from V and 13 bases from J, with 13 bases between. This specimen was PBMCs, mostly from graft donor cells, taken 360 days after TCRalphabeta/CD19-depleted stem cell transplant. This receptor was identified in a boy younger than two who had a stem cell transplant for SCID, so the T cells may come from the graft donor. This chain connects TRBV3-1 to TRBJ2-2; D uncertain. This chain's CDR3 is CASSQVWMERLFF. Here the CDR3 DNA reads TGTGCCAGCAGCCAAGTGTGGATGGAGAGGCTGTTTTTT.